These T cell receptor beta chains were read from a single sample in a study of blood T cell repertoires in COVID-19. Some clones are missing from TCRdb's copy, which holds only in-frame ones; the method was immunoSEQ multiplex PCR. This table has fewer than 250,000 clones, just under 90% appearing once. Sequenced: peripheral blood. The receptors originated from a man in his thirties or forties with COVID-19, enrolled during active disease. CDR3s include the opening cysteine and the closing phenylalanine or tryptophan. A D gene is named only where the DNA matches it firmly. Clone size is shown for a subset of rows, as once, few, many or a class of expanded clone.

d_gene	v_gene	j_gene	abundance	CDR3nt	CDR3aa
-	TRBV11-2	TRBJ2-7	-	TGTGCCAGCAGCTCATTTAGGCGTGACAGAAAAATTTCCTACGAGCAGTACTTC	CASSSFRRDRKISYEQYF
-	TRBV16	TRBJ2-7	-	TGTGCCAGCAGCCAAGTTCTGGGCCAACTCAGGGACGAGCAGTACTTC	CASSQVLGQLRDEQYF
-	TRBV11-3	TRBJ2-5	-	TGTGCCAGCAGCCCAGGCTTACAAGAGACCCAGTACTTC	CASSPGLQETQYF
-	TRBV27	TRBJ1-2	-	TGTGCCAGCAGTTTATCGGGGCTCGCCTATGGCTACACCTTC	CASSLSGLAYGYTF
TRBD2	TRBV19	TRBJ2-1	-	TGTGCCAGTAGGAGCGGGGGGGGAAACAATGAGCAGTTCTTC	CASRSGGGNNEQFF
-	TRBV27	TRBJ1-2	-	TGTGCCAGCAGTTTTCAACAGGGATATGGCTACACCTTC	CASSFQQGYGYTF
-	TRBV11-2	TRBJ1-5	-	TGTGCCAGCAGCTTAGATCCGGAGTCCGATCAGCCCCAGCATTTT	CASSLDPESDQPQHF
-	TRBV4-2	TRBJ2-2	-	TGTGCCAGCAGCCAAGACCGAGACAGGTTGGGCGGGGAGCTGTTTTTT	CASSQDRDRLGGELFF
-	TRBV19	TRBJ1-2	few	TGTGCCAGCGGCGGGGGGTTTTTAGCTGAGGATGGCTACACCTTC	CASGGGFLAEDGYTF
TRBD2	TRBV11-2	TRBJ2-3	-	TGTGCCAGCAGCTTAGTCCTAGCGGGACTTACGCAGTATTTT	CASSLVLAGLTQYF
TRBD1	TRBV5-8	TRBJ2-7	few	TGTGCCAGCAGCTTGAGACAGGGGAGCTACGAGCAGTACTTC	CASSLRQGSYEQYF
-	TRBV9	TRBJ1-2	once	TGTGCCAGCAGCGTAGACACAAACTATGGCTACACCTTC	CASSVDTNYGYTF
TRBD2	TRBV7-2	TRBJ2-1	-	TGTGCCAGCAGCTTAGTCCCTAGCGGGGGGGCTAATGAGCAGTTCTTC	CASSLVPSGGANEQFF
-	TRBV4-3	TRBJ1-2	-	TGCGCCAGCAGCCAAGATGTCGTTGCAGGGGCCGGTGGCTACACCTTC	CASSQDVVAGAGGYTF
-	TRBV19	TRBJ2-2	-	TGTGCCAGTAGTATACCCGGGGAGGCGAACACCGGGGAGCTGTTTTTT	CASSIPGEANTGELFF
TRBD1	TRBV7-9	TRBJ2-2	-	TGTGCCAGCAGCTTGAGACAGGGGGCGCCCGGGGAGCTGTTTTTT	CASSLRQGAPGELFF
TRBD1	TRBV5-6	TRBJ2-7	once	TGTGCCAGCAGCTCGTCGGGACAGGTTGCCTACGAGCAGTACTTC	CASSSSGQVAYEQYF
TRBD2	TRBV19	TRBJ2-7	-	TGTGCCAGTAGTTCCGAGCGGGGGGGTTCCTACGAGCAGTACTTC	CASSSERGGSYEQYF
-	TRBV2	TRBJ2-4	-	TGTGCCAGCAAAATCCAGGGGCTGGCCAAAAACATTCAGTACTTC	CASKIQGLAKNIQYF
TRBD1	TRBV30	TRBJ1-2	-	TGTGCCTGGAGTGCCGCGGGACAGGGGGCGTACGGCTACACCTTC	CAWSAAGQGAYGYTF